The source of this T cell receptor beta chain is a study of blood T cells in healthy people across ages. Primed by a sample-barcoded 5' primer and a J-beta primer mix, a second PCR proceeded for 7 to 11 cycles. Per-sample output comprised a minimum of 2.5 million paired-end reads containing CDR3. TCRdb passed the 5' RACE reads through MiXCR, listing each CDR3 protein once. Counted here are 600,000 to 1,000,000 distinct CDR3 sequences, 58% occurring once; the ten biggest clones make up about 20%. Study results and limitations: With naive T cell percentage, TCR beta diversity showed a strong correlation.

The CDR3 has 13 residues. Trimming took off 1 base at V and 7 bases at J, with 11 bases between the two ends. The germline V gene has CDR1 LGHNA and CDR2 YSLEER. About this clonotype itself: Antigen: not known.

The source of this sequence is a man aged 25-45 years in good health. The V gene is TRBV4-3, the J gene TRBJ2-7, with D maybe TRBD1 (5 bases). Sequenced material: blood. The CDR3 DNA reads TGCGCCAGCAGCCAAGGAACAGGAAGGGAGCAGTACTTC. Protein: CASSQGTGREQYF.